This T cell receptor beta chain was observed in a study of radiotherapy plus CTLA-4 blockade in lung cancer. Across the whole study: Objective responses arose in approximately 17% of patients, and 25% to 35% experienced disease control.

Assay: immunoSEQ multiplex PCR; the TCRdb copy retains only in-frame clones and omits some. This table holds approximately 69,000 clones, 78% found once. This clone was observed once. Its specificity is unknown. Study-wide results and limits: Blood-borne expansion of tumor-derived TCR clones followed radiotherapy plus ipilimumab.

The CDR3 runs to 13 residues. Trimming took 4 bases from V and 5 from J, leaving 10 bases between them. From germline, CDR1 is SGHDT and CDR2 YYEEEE. V gene TRBV5-6 combines with J gene TRBJ1-5; D may be TRBD1 (5 bases). Sequencing used peripheral blood, obtained from a patient treated with radiotherapy plus ipilimumab. The TCR was taken from a human donor with non-small cell lung cancer who had a complete response to radiotherapy plus ipilimumab. The CDR3 is CASSTGFYQPQHF. CDR3 nucleotides: TGTGCCAGCAGCACAGGTTTCTATCAGCCCCAGCATTTT.